This T cell receptor beta chain was retrieved from a study of blood T cell repertoires in COVID-19 (dated by TCRdb to 2018 to 2021). Describing the broader study: The collaborator samples originated in the United States, Italy and Spain and spanned the acute and convalescent phases of COVID-19. The material from the prospective study consisted of cDNA or gDNA derived from T cells, B-cell-depleted T cells, or PBMCs. Deeply sampled blood TCRbeta repertoires from subjects exposed to, actively infected with, or recovered from COVID-19 were included in the dataset. The repertoires were released in a freely available public database meant as a resource for research on the immune response to SARS-CoV-2. The samples were drawn from the first 160 participants of the ongoing ImmuneRACE study and from 1,200 or so subjects provided by 6 global collaborators. Sample metadata almost always included a de-identified subject ID, COVID-19 status, age in years and sex. Where available, HLA class I and class II types were obtained from metadata supplied by the sample provider rather than from assay-based typing. Study-wide findings and limitations: How much clinical and demographic metadata was included differed by source and by participant, and the metadata was provided uncurated.

As concerns this clone: This receptor's antigen is unknown. Base qualities are missing; no much larger clone stands one base away.

TCRbeta CDR3 regions were amplified from genomic DNA by means of the immunoSEQ Assay, a bias-controlled multiplex PCR. On the study's bioinformatics: Nucleated cell counts per sample were estimated from amplification of reference gene primers within the assay. To quantify the absolute abundance of each unique TCRbeta CDR3 rearrangement, sequence reads were collapsed and filtered. For each sample, productive Simpson clonality was calculated as the square root of Simpson's diversity index across productive rearrangements. Entries here come from immuneACCESS through TCRdb and include only in-frame sequences with V and J called. Some clones fail to appear in such tables; in the studies checked, an unresolved V gene covers under half of the shortfall, and the cause of the remainder is unknown. V and J calls and clone size are those listed in that table; D and trimming were worked out from the DNA. The sample data list hundreds of thousands of clones, and roughly 90% of these were observed just once. The top ten constitute less than 3% of the sample.

The CDR3 goes from the cysteine to the phenylalanine over 14 residues. Of the read, only the CDR3 DNA is kept; its 42 bases are in frame from base 1. V was cut back by 7 bases and J by 4 bases, leaving a gap of 16 bases between them. In the germline V gene, CDR1 corresponds to MNHEY and CDR2 to SVGAGI. Participants in the prospective study were enrolled through a virtual design, were aged about 18 to 90 years, and lived in 24 United States geographic areas. Cohort assignment in the prospective study relied on participant-reported clinical history from a screening survey and a study questionnaire. Recovered participants in ImmuneRACE Cohort 3 were defined by two consecutive negative NP/OP PCR tests, clearance by a healthcare professional, or resolution of symptoms. Mobile phlebotomists in the prospective study collected whole blood, serum and a nasopharyngeal or oropharyngeal swab from every participant. Over a roughly two-month period, participants in the prospective study had the option of providing additional blood draws and questionnaires. Prospective study blood samples were shipped either frozen or at room temperature before DNA extraction.

This sequence originates from a woman aged 45-65 years who had recovered from COVID-19. The chain uses TRBV6-5 and TRBJ1-2; the best D guess is TRBD1, with 6 bases matching. Sequencing was performed on PBMCs or T cells enriched from blood (not recorded which). In nucleotides, the sequence is TGTGCCAGCACCTCGGACAGTTTGCTCTATGGCTACACCTTC. Its protein reads: CASTSDSLLYGYTF.